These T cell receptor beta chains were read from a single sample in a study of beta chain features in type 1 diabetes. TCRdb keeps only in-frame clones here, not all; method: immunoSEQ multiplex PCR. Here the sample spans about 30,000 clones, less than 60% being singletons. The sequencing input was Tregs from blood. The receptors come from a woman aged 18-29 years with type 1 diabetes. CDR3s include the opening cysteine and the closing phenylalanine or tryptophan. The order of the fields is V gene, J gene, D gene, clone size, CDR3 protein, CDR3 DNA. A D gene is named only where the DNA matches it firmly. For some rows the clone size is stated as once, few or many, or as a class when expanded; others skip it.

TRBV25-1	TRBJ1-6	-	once	CASRGVYESPLHF	TGTGCCAGCAGAGGGGTTTATGAATCACCCCTCCACTTT
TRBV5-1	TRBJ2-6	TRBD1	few	CASSSGGQGYVLTF	TGCGCCAGCAGCTCCGGTGGACAGGGTTACGTCCTGACTTTC
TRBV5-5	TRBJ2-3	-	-	CASSLGTVTDTQYF	TGTGCCAGCAGCTTGGGGACAGTCACAGATACGCAGTATTTT
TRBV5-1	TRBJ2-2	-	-	CASSLRTGTGELFF	TGCGCCAGCAGCTTACGTACGGGCACCGGGGAGCTGTTTTTT
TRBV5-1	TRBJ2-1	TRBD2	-	CASSLEASGRNEQFF	TGCGCCAGCAGCTTGGAGGCTAGCGGGAGGAATGAGCAGTTCTTC
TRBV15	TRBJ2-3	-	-	CATSRDTRTDTQYF	TGTGCCACCAGCAGGGACACGCGCACAGATACGCAGTATTTT
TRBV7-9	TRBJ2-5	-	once	CASSLGHPRQETQYF	TGTGCCAGCAGCTTGGGACATCCCAGGCAAGAGACCCAGTACTTC
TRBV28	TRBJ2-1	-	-	CASSSGAEQDYNEQFF	TGTGCCAGCAGTAGTGGGGCCGAGCAGGACTACAATGAGCAGTTCTTC
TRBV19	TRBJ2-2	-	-	CASTGRVTGELFF	TGTGCCAGTACCGGGAGAGTGACCGGGGAGCTGTTTTTT
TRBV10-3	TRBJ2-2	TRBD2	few	CAISERDLADGGELFF	TGTGCCATCAGTGAACGGGACCTAGCGGACGGCGGGGAGCTGTTTTTT
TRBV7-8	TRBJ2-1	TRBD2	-	CASSPGLASNRPHEQFF	TGTGCCAGCAGCCCCGGACTAGCTTCCAATAGACCCCATGAGCAGTTCTTC
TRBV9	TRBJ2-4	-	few	CASSPDGLAKNIQYF	TGTGCCAGCAGCCCCGACGGACTAGCCAAAAACATTCAGTACTTC
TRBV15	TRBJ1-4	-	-	CATSRDPLGGGEELFF	TGTGCCACCAGCAGAGATCCGCTCGGGGGTGGTGAAGAACTGTTTTTT
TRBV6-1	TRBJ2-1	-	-	CASSRRLNNEQFF	TGTGCCAGCAGTCGCCGGTTGAACAATGAGCAGTTCTTC
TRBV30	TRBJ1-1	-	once	CAWGNGDTEAFF	TGTGCCTGGGGCAACGGGGACACTGAAGCTTTCTTT
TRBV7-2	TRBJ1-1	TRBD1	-	CASSLRVGGAEAFF	TGTGCCAGCAGCTTAAGGGTAGGGGGCGCGGAAGCTTTCTTT
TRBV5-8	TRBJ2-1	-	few	CASSRPRVTYNEQFF	TGTGCCAGCAGCCGTCCCAGGGTAACCTACAATGAGCAGTTCTTC
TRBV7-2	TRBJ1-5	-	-	CASSLGGEPSNQPQHF	TGTGCCAGCAGCCTTGGGGGGGAGCCTAGCAATCAGCCCCAGCATTTT
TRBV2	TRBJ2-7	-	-	CASSAEVLAYEQYF	TGTGCCAGCAGTGCAGAGGTCCTCGCCTACGAGCAGTACTTC
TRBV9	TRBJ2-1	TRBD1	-	CASSVAGGIWNEQFF	TGTGCCAGCAGCGTAGCAGGGGGCATATGGAATGAGCAGTTCTTC
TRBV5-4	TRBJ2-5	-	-	CASSLGTFGETQYF	TGTGCCAGCAGCTTGGGGACTTTTGGAGAGACCCAGTACTTC
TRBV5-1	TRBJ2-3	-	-	CASSFRGADTQYF	TGCGCCAGCAGCTTCAGGGGGGCAGATACGCAGTATTTT
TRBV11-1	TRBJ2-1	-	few	CASSLASQGEQFF	TGTGCCAGCAGCTTAGCTAGCCAGGGTGAGCAGTTCTTC
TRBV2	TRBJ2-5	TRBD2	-	CASSVSSGRAETQYF	TGTGCCAGCAGTGTTTCGAGCGGGAGGGCAGAGACCCAGTACTTC
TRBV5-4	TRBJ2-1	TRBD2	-	CASRPLGAGVGNEQFF	TGTGCCAGCAGGCCCCTTGGAGCGGGGGTTGGCAATGAGCAGTTCTTC
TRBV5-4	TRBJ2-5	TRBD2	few	CASSLALSAGGETQYF	TGTGCCAGCAGCTTGGCCTTATCAGCGGGAGGGGAGACCCAGTACTTC
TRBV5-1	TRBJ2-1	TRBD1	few	CASSLSSNRDRGRNEQFF	TGCGCCAGCAGCTTGAGCAGCAACCGGGACAGGGGGCGGAATGAGCAGTTCTTC
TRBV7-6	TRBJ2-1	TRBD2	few	CASSLGLAATNEQFF	TGTGCCAGCAGCTTAGGACTAGCGGCAACCAATGAGCAGTTCTTC
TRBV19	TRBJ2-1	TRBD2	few	CASSTGTSGYNEQFF	TGTGCCAGTAGTACTGGGACTAGCGGCTACAATGAGCAGTTCTTC
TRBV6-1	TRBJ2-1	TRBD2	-	CASSPPTSGAVF	TGTGCCAGCAGCCCACCGACTAGCGGTGCGGTCTTC
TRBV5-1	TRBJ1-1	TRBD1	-	CASSSGQGGTEAFF	TGCGCCAGCAGCTCGGGACAGGGCGGCACTGAAGCTTTCTTT
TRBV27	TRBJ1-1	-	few	CASSNPRHTEAFF	TGTGCCAGCAGCAACCCTAGACACACTGAAGCTTTCTTT
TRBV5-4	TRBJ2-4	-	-	CASSSRGGDQNIQYF	TGTGCCAGCAGCTCGCGGGGCGGGGATCAAAACATTCAGTACTTC
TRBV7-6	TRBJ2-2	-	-	CASSLRPTNTGELFF	TGTGCCAGCAGCCTCAGGCCGACGAACACCGGGGAGCTGTTTTTT
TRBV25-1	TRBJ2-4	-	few	CASSPTSKKNIQYF	TGTGCCAGCAGCCCGACTAGTAAGAAAAACATTCAGTACTTC
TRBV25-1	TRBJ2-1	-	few	CASSERLEQFF	TGTGCCAGCAGTGAACGACTAGAGCAGTTCTTC
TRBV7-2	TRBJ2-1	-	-	CASRQVTYNEQFF	TGTGCCAGCCGACAGGTTACCTACAATGAGCAGTTCTTC
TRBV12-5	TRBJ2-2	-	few	CASGPGTSISSTGELFF	TGTGCTAGTGGCCCAGGGACTTCGATTTCGAGCACCGGGGAGCTGTTTTTT